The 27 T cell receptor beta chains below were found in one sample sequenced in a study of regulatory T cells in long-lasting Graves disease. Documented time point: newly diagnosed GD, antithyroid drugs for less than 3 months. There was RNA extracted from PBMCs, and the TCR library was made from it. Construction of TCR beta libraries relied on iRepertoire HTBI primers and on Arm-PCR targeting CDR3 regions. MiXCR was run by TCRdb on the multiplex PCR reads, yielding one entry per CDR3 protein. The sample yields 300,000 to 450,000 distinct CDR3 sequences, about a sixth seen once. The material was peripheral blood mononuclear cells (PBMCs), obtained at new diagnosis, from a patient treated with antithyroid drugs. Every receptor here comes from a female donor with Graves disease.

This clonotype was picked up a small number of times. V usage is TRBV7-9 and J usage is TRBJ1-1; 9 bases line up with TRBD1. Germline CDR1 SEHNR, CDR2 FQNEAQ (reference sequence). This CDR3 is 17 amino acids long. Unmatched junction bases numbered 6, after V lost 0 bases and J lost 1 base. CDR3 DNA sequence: TGTGCCAGCAGCTTAGCGACTATACAGGGGGCGAACACTGAAGCTTTCTTT. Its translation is CASSLATIQGANTEAFF.

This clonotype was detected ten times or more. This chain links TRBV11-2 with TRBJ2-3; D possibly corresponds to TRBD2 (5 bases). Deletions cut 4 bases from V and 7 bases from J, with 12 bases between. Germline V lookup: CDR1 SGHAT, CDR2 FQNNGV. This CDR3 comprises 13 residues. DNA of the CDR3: TGTGCCAGCAGCTCGCTAGCAGACTATACGCAGTATTTT. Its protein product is CASSSLADYTQYF.

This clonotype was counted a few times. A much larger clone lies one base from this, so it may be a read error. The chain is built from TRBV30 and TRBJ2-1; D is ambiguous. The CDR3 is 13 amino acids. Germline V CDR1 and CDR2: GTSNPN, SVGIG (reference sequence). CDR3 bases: TGTGTCTGGAGTCACCCCGGGTACAATGAGCAGTTCTTC. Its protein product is CVWSHPGYNEQFF.

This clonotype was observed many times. DNA for the CDR3: TGTGCCAGCAGCTTGGAGCAGGGGGCTGATATAGCTTTCTTT. This encodes CASSLEQGADIAFF. The rearrangement uses TRBV5-5 and TRBJ1-1, with TRBD1 identical over 8 bases. The CDR3 has 14 amino acids. Germline assignment: CDR1 SGHKS and CDR2 YYEKEE (reference sequence). The V and J ends lost 0 bases and 10 bases, in that order; junction bases with no gene match: 8.

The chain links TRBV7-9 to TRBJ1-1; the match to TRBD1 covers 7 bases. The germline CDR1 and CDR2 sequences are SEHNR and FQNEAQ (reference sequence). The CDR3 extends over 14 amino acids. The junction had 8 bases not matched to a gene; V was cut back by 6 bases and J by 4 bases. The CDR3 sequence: CASSPTGAATEAFF. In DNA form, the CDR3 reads TGTGCCAGCAGTCCTACAGGGGCGGCCACTGAAGCTTTCTTT.

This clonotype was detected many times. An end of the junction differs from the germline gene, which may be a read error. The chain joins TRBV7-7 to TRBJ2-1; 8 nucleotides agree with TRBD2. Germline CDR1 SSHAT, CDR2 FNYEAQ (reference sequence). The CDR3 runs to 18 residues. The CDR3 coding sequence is TGTGCTAGCAGCTTAAGACGGCTAGCGGGCTTCCCCTACAATGAGCAGTTCTTC. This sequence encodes CASSLRRLAGFPYNEQFF.

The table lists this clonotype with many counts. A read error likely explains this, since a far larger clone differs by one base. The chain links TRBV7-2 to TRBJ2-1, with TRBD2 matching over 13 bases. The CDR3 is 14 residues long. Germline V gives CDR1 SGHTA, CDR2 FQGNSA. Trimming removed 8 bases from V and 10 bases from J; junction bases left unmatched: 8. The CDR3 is CASRTSGGSYEQFF. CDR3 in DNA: TGTGCCAGCCGGACTAGCGGGGGTTCCTACGAGCAGTTCTTC.

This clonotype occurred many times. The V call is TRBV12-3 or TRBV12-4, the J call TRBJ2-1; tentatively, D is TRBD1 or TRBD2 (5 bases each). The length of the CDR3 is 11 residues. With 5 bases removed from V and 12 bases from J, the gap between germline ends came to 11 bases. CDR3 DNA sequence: TGTGCCAGCAGTACGGGACGACGGCAGTTCTTC. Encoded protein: CASSTGRRQFF.

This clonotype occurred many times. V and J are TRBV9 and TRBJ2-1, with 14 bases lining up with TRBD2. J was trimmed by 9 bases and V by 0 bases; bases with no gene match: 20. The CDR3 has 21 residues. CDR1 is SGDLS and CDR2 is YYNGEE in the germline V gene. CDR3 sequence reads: CASSVGDRLAGGLGFIGEQFF. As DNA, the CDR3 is TGTGCCAGCAGCGTAGGGGATCGACTAGCGGGGGGGCTTGGGTTTATTGGTGAGCAGTTCTTC.

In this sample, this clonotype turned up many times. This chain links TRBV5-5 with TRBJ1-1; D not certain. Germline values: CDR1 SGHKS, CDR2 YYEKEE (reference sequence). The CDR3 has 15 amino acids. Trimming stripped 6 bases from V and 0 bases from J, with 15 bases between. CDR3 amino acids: CASTREIIMNTEAFF. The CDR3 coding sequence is TGTGCCAGCACCCGGGAAATCATTATGAACACTGAAGCTTTCTTT.

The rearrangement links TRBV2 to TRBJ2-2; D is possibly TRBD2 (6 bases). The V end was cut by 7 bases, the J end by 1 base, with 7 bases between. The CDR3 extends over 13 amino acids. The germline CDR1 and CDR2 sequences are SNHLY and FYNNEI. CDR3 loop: CASTGLNTGELFF. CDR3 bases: TGTGCCAGCACGGGACTGAACACCGGGGAGCTGTTTTTT. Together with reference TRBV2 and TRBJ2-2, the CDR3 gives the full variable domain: EPEVTQTPSHQVTQMGQEVILRCVPISNHLYFYWYRQILGQKVEFLVSFYNNEISEKSEIFDDQFSVERPDGSNFTLKIRSTKLEDSAMYFCASTGLNTGELFFGEGSRLTVL.

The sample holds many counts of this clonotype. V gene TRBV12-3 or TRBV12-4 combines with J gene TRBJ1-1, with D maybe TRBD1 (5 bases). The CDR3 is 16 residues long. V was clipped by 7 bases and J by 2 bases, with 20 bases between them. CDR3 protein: CASNSGGGEGNTEAFF. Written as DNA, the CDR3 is TGTGCCAGCAACTCTGGGGGGGGAGAGGGTAACACTGAAGCTTTCTTT.

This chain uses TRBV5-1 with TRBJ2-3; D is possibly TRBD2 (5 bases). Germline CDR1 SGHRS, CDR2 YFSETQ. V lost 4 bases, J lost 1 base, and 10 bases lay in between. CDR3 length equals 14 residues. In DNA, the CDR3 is TGCGCCAGCAGCGCGAGGGCCCGCACAGATACGCAGTATTTT. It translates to CASSARARTDTQYF.

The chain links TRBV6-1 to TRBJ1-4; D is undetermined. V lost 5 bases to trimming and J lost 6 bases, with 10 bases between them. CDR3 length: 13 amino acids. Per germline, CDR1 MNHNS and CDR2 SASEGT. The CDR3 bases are TGTGCCAGCAGTCCCCCCGACGATGAAAAACTGTTTTTT. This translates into CASSPPDDEKLFF.

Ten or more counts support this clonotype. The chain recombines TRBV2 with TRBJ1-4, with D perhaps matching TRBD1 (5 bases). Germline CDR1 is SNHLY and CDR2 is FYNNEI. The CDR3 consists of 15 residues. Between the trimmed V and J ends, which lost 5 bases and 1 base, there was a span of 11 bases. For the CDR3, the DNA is TGTGCCAGCAGTCCAGTCAGGGAAACTAATGAAAAACTGTTTTTT. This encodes CASSPVRETNEKLFF. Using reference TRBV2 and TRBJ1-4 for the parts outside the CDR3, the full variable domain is EPEVTQTPSHQVTQMGQEVILRCVPISNHLYFYWYRQILGQKVEFLVSFYNNEISEKSEIFDDQFSVERPDGSNFTLKIRSTKLEDSAMYFCASSPVRETNEKLFFGSGTQLSVL.

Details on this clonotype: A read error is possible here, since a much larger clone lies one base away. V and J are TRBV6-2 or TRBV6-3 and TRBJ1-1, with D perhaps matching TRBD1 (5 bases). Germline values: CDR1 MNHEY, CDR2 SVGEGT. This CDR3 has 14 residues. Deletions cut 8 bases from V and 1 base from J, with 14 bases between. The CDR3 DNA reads TGTGCCAGCGGGCCGGGACTAGCGAACACTGAAGCTTTCTTT. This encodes CASGPGLANTEAFF.

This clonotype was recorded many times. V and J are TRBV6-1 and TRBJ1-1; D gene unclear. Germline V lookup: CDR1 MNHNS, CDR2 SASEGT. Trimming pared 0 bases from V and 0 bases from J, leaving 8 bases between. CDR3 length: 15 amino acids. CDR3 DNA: TGTGCCAGCAGTGAAGCTGGCAGGATGAACACTGAAGCTTTCTTT. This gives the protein CASSEAGRMNTEAFF.

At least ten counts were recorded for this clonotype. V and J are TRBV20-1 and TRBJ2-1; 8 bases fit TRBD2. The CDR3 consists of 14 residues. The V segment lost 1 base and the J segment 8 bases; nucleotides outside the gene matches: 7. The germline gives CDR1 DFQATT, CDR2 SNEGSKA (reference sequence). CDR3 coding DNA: TGCAGTGCTAGAGGTTCCGGACTAGCCGATGAGCAGTTCTTC. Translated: CSARGSGLADEQFF.

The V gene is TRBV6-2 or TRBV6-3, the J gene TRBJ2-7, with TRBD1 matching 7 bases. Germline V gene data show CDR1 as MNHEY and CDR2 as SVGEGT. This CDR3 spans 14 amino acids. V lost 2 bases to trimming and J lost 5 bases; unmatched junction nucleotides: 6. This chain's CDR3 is CASSYATGSDEQYF. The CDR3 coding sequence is TGTGCCAGCAGTTACGCGACAGGGAGCGACGAGCAGTACTTC.

CDR3 loop: CASSLDREYEQYF. The CDR3 nucleotides are TGTGCCAGCAGTTTGGACAGGGAATACGAGCAGTACTTC. The chain recombines TRBV12-3 or TRBV12-4 with TRBJ2-7; 8 bases map to TRBD1. The CDR3 contains 13 residues. The V gene end was trimmed by 3 bases and the J gene end by 4 bases; junction bases not matched to a gene: 2.

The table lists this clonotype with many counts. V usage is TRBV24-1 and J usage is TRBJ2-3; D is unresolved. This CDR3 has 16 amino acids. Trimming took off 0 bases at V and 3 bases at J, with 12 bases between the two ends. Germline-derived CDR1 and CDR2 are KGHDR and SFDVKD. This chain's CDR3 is CATSDLRVGNTDTQYF. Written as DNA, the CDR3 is TGTGCCACCAGTGATTTGCGGGTAGGGAATACAGATACGCAGTATTTT.

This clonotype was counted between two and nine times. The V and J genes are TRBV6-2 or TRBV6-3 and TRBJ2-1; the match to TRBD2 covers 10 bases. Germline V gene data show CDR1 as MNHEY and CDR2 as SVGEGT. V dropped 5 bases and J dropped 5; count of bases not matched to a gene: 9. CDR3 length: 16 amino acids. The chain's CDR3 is CASSALAGGTHNEQFF. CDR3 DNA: TGTGCCAGCAGTGCGTTAGCGGGAGGCACCCACAATGAGCAGTTCTTC.

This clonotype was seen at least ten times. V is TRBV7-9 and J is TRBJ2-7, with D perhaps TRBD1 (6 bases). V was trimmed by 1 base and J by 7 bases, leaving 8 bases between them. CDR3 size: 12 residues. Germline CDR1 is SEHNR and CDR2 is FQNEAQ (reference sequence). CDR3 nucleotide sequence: TGTGCCAGCAGCTTAGGAACAGGGGAGCAGTACTTC. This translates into CASSLGTGEQYF. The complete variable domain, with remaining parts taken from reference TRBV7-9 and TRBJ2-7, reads DTGVSQNPRHKITKRGQNVTFRCDPISEHNRLYWYRQTLGQGPEFLTYFQNEAQLEKSRLLSDRFSAERPKGSFSTLEIQRTEQGDSAMYLCASSLGTGEQYFGPGTRLTVT.

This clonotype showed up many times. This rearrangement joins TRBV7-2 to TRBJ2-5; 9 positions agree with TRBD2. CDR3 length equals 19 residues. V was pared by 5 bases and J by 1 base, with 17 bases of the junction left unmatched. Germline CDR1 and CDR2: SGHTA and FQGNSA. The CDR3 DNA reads TGTGCCAGCAGCCCTGGGGGGCTAGCGGGGATTCGACTCCAAGAGACCCAGTACTTC. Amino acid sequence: CASSPGGLAGIRLQETQYF.

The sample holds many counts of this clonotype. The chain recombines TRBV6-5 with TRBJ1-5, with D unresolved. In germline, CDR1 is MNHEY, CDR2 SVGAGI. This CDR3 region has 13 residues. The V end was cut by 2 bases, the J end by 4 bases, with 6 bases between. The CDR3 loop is CASSYAANQPQHF. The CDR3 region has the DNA TGTGCCAGCAGTTACGCGGCGAATCAGCCCCAGCATTTT.

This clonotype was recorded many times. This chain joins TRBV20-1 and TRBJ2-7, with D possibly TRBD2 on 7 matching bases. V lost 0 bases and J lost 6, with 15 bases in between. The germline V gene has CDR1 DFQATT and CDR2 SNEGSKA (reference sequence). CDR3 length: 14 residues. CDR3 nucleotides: TGCAGTGCTAGAGATCTGGGGGGGGCATCCGAGCAGTACTTC. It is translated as CSARDLGGASEQYF.

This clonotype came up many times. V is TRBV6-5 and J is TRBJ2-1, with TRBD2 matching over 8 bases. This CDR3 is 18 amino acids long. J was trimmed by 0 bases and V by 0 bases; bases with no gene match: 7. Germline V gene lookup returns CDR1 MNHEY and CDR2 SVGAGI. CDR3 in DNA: TGTGCCAGCAGTTACTCGGTGGGGCGGGAGGACTCCTACAATGAGCAGTTCTTC. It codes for CASSYSVGREDSYNEQFF.